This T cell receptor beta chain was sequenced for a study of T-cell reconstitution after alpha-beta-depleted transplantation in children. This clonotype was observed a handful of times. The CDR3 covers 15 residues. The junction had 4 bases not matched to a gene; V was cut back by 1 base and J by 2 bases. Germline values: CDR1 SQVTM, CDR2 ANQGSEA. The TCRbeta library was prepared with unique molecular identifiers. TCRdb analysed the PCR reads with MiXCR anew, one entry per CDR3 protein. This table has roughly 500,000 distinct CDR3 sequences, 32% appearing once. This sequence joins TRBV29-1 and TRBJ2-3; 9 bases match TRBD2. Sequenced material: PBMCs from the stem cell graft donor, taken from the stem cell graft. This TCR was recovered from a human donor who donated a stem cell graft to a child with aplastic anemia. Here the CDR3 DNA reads TGCAGCGTTGAAGTGCTAGCGGGGTCCACAGATACGCAGTATTTT. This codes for CSVEVLAGSTDTQYF.